Listed here are 31 T cell receptor beta chains from one sample, sequenced in a study of shared clonotypes between healthy human individuals. The data were produced by immunoSEQ multiplex PCR, yet TCRdb's version contains in-frame clones alone and is incomplete. Among about 2,500,000 clones listed, 85% to 95% were seen once. Sequencing was performed on naive CD4+ T cells sorted from blood. As to subset: CD45RA+ positively selected. Receptors originate from a young man in good health.

The rearrangement uses TRBV27 and TRBJ2-5, with 9 positions matching TRBD2. The germline gives CDR1 MNHEY, CDR2 SMNVEV (reference sequence). The V segment lost 3 bases and the J segment 5 bases; nucleotides outside the gene matches: 1. The length of the CDR3 is 13 residues. CDR3 nucleotide sequence: TGTGCCAGCAGTTTGCGGGAGGGGGAGACCCAGTACTTC. Translation: CASSLREGETQYF.

The V and J genes are TRBV28 and TRBJ1-1, with a tentative D call TRBD1 (6 bases). Germline V lookup: CDR1 MDHEN, CDR2 SYDVKM. The ends were cut back, 1 base at V and 7 bases at J, with 22 bases in the middle. The CDR3 extends over 17 amino acids. CDR3: CASSLSQGPGDTGEAFF. The CDR3 DNA is TGTGCCAGCAGTTTATCGCAGGGGCCGGGGGACACTGGTGAAGCTTTCTTT.

The gene calls are TRBV6-1 and TRBJ2-5; D gene unclear. This CDR3 region has 11 residues. V was shortened by 11 bases and J by 5 bases, with 12 bases between the two germline ends. Germline V lookup: CDR1 MNHNS, CDR2 SASEGT. The CDR3 here is CAAGAGETQYF. The CDR3 DNA sequence: TGTGCCGCAGGCGCTGGGGAGACCCAGTACTTC.

A word on this clone: Other DNA sequences from this sample encode an identical CDR3 as well. The chain has TRBV10-2 and TRBJ2-7; D unresolved. CDR3 length: 13 residues. The germline V gene has CDR1 WSHSY and CDR2 SAAADI. Trimming took 2 bases from V and 1 from J, leaving 6 bases between them. DNA for the CDR3: TGCGCCAGCAGTGAGGGCGGATCCTACGAGCAGTACTTC. It yields the protein CASSEGGSYEQYF.

This clone appeared a single time. The sample has other DNA sequences that encode this CDR3 too. This chain joins TRBV6-6 and TRBJ1-2; possible D gene TRBD1, 5 bases. V was shortened by 5 bases and J by 8 bases, with 9 bases between the two germline ends. The CDR3 length is 11 residues. The germline gives CDR1 MNHNY, CDR2 SVGAGI (reference sequence). In DNA form, the CDR3 reads TGTGCCAGCAGTCAGGGTAGGGGCTACACCTTC. It translates to CASSQGRGYTF.

J is TRBJ2-1 and V is TRBV27; D is ambiguous. Deletions cut 5 bases from V and 0 bases from J, with 8 bases between. Germline CDR1 MNHEY, CDR2 SMNVEV (reference sequence). This CDR3 region has 14 residues. This CDR3 reads CASSPSGSYNEQFF. The CDR3 DNA follows: TGTGCCAGCAGTCCATCCGGCTCCTACAATGAGCAGTTCTTC.

The CDR3: CASSSRQGATGELFF. The CDR3 coding sequence is TGTGCCAGCAGCTCAAGACAGGGGGCCACCGGGGAGCTGTTTTTT. The V call is TRBV7-6, the J call TRBJ2-2, with 10 bases lining up with TRBD1. V gave up 4 bases and J gave up 4 bases; unmatched junction bases: 3. The germline V gene encodes CDR1 SGHVS and CDR2 FNYEAQ. The CDR3 is 15 residues long.

The genes are TRBV5-1 and TRBJ1-1; D not resolved. This CDR3 comprises 15 residues. CDR1 and CDR2 from the germline V gene are SGHRS and YFSETQ. Trimming removed 1 base at V and 0 bases at J, with 10 bases between. The CDR3 reads CASSLLGRMNTEAFF. Written as DNA, the CDR3 is TGCGCCAGCAGCTTGTTAGGGCGGATGAACACTGAAGCTTTCTTT.

The rearrangement uses TRBV18 and TRBJ2-1; D is unresolved. Germline-derived CDR1 and CDR2 are KGHSH and LQKENI. V shed 5 bases and J shed 4 bases, with 9 bases lying between them. The CDR3 has 13 residues. CDR3 residues: CASSGQSYNEQFF. DNA of the CDR3: TGTGCCAGCTCAGGCCAGTCTTACAATGAGCAGTTCTTC.

This clone appeared a single time. This chain uses TRBV28 with TRBJ1-4; D uncertain. The CDR3 consists of 12 residues. V was pared by 8 bases and J by 0 bases, with 4 bases between. Germline CDR1 MDHEN, CDR2 SYDVKM. Here the CDR3 DNA reads TGTGCCAGCGGTACAACTAATGAAAAACTGTTTTTT. Translated, it gives CASGTTNEKLFF.

In this sample, this clone turned up a few times. The rearrangement joins TRBV29-1 to TRBJ1-1, with D possibly being TRBD1 (5 bases). V was cut by 5 bases and J by 1 base, with 14 bases left in between. The CDR3 has 14 residues. The germline V gene encodes CDR1 SQVTM and CDR2 ANQGSEA. The CDR3 bases are TGCAGCGTTTGGCTCGGGACGGCGAACACTGAAGCTTTCTTT. Encoded protein: CSVWLGTANTEAFF. The complete variable domain, with remaining parts taken from reference TRBV29-1 and TRBJ1-1, reads SAVISQKPSRDICQRGTSLTIQCQVDSQVTMMFWYRQQPGQSLTLIATANQGSEATYESGFVIDKFPISRPNLTFSTLTVSNMSPEDSSIYLCSVWLGTANTEAFFGQGTRLTVV.

The J gene is TRBJ1-1, the V gene TRBV27; no reliable D call. Germline lookup yields CDR1 MNHEY and CDR2 SMNVEV (reference sequence). Trimming shortened V by 5 bases and J by 3 bases, and 16 bases separated the two germline ends. The CDR3 runs to 15 residues. CDR3 residues: CASSGYQAPDTEAFF. CDR3 sequence (DNA): TGTGCCAGCAGTGGCTACCAAGCCCCCGACACTGAAGCTTTCTTT.

There are a few counts of this clone. V gene TRBV5-1 combines with J gene TRBJ1-1, with D perhaps TRBD1 (6 bases). Germline lookup yields CDR1 SGHRS and CDR2 YFSETQ. The V gene lost 7 bases and the J gene lost 0 bases, with 13 bases spanning the gap. This CDR3 spans 14 amino acids. The CDR3 protein is CASSAGTLNTEAFF. CDR3 nucleotides: TGCGCCAGCTCCGCCGGGACACTGAACACTGAAGCTTTCTTT.

The J gene is TRBJ2-5, the V gene TRBV7-9; D is undetermined. Germline V CDR1 and CDR2: SEHNR, FQNEAQ (reference sequence). This CDR3 is built from 15 residues. V was shortened by 5 bases and J by 7 bases, with 20 bases between the two germline ends. CDR3 residues: CASSGLGYLVGTQYF. CDR3 DNA: TGTGCCAGCAGCGGCCTAGGCTATCTAGTTGGGACCCAGTACTTC.

This chain connects TRBV6-5 to TRBJ2-5; D not certain. Germline V lookup: CDR1 MNHEY, CDR2 SVGAGI. This CDR3 region has 15 residues. V dropped 4 bases and J dropped 3 bases, with 15 bases sitting between them. The CDR3 reads CASSWQQDGEETQYF. The CDR3 coding sequence is TGTGCCAGCAGTTGGCAGCAGGACGGTGAAGAGACCCAGTACTTC.

J is TRBJ1-3 and V is TRBV11-2, with 8 bases matching TRBD1. The CDR3 is 15 amino acids. The ends lost 3 bases at V and 4 bases at J; junction bases unmatched: 5. The germline gives CDR1 SGHAT, CDR2 FQNNGV. The CDR3 spells CASSFGGQGGNTIYF. In DNA, the CDR3 is TGTGCCAGCAGCTTTGGAGGACAGGGAGGAAACACCATATATTTT.

With respect to this clone: The junction differs from germline at one of its ends, possibly a read error. The chain has TRBV30 and TRBJ2-7; possible D gene TRBD2, 5 bases. This CDR3 has 12 residues. From germline, CDR1 is GTSNPN and CDR2 SVGIG (reference sequence). DNA for the CDR3: TGTGCCTGGAGTGGACTATCCTACGGGCAGTACTTC. It codes for CAWSGLSYGQYF.

V usage is TRBV11-2 and J usage is TRBJ2-5; D gene unclear. TRBJ2-7 matches the DNA end more closely, so the J call is doubtful. Germline loops: CDR1 SGHAT, CDR2 FQNNGV. This CDR3 comprises 16 residues. The CDR3 nucleotides are TGTGCCAGCAGCTTATCTCGGTCCCCAAGCTCCTACGAGCAGTACTTC. It yields the protein CASSLSRSPSSYEQYF.

The chain recombines TRBV7-2 with TRBJ2-5; D unclear. CDR1 and CDR2 from the germline V gene are SGHTA and FQGNSA. Trimming shortened V by 1 base and J by 5 bases, and 11 bases separated the two germline ends. CDR3 length equals 14 residues. The CDR3 DNA sequence: TGTGCCAGCAGCTTAGGGTTCGGAGCCGAGACCCAGTACTTC. This gives the protein CASSLGFGAETQYF.

The chain uses TRBV11-2 and TRBJ2-5, with 15 bases identical to TRBD2. Per the germline V gene, CDR1 is SGHAT and CDR2 is FQNNGV. The V segment lost 5 bases and the J segment 4 bases; nucleotides outside the gene matches: 11. There are 18 residues in the CDR3. Here the CDR3 reads CASSPWTSGGAGGETQYF. The CDR3 DNA follows: TGTGCCAGCAGCCCCTGGACTAGCGGGGGGGCAGGGGGAGAGACCCAGTACTTC. Drawing the rest from reference TRBV11-2 and TRBJ2-5, the complete variable domain is EAGVAQSPRYKIIEKRQSVAFWCNPISGHATLYWYQQILGQGPKLLIQFQNNGVVDDSQLPKDRFSAERLKGVDSTLKIQPAKLEDSAVYLCASSPWTSGGAGGETQYFGPGTRLLVL.

This chain joins TRBV6-6 and TRBJ1-3; D not resolved. Trimming left V 2 bases short and J 0 bases short, with 8 bases between. The germline CDR1 and CDR2 sequences are MNHNY and SVGAGI (reference sequence). CDR3 length: 15 amino acids. The CDR3 DNA follows: TGTGCCAGCAGTTACGGGTCCACCTCTGGAAACACCATATATTTT. Encoded protein: CASSYGSTSGNTIYF.

The V gene is TRBV13, the J gene TRBJ2-3; D perhaps matches TRBD2 (6 bases). The CDR3 contains 15 residues. Germline assignment: CDR1 PRHDT and CDR2 FYEKMQ (reference sequence). V was trimmed by 5 bases and J by 3 bases, leaving 15 bases between them. CDR3: CASSPPGLKTDTQYF. The CDR3 coding sequence is TGTGCCAGCAGCCCTCCGGGACTCAAGACAGATACGCAGTATTTT.

V gene TRBV5-1 combines with J gene TRBJ2-3; possibly TRBD2 for D (6 bases). Trimming removed 4 bases from V and 2 bases from J, with 14 bases in between. CDR1 and CDR2 from the germline V gene are SGHRS and YFSETQ. The CDR3 is made up of 15 amino acids. The CDR3 bases are TGCGCCAGCAGCCCCGGCGGGGCGTTCACAGATACGCAGTATTTT. This codes for CASSPGGAFTDTQYF.

This clone was detected a few times. This specimen includes other DNA sequences encoding the same CDR3. V is TRBV5-1 and J is TRBJ2-3; D call uncertain. CDR1 is SGHRS, CDR2 YFSETQ, per germline. The CDR3 spans 13 residues. V lost 0 bases to trimming and J lost 2 bases, with 4 bases between them. This CDR3 is CASSLVPTDTQYF. In nucleotides, the CDR3 is TGCGCCAGCAGCTTGGTCCCCACAGATACGCAGTATTTT.

J is TRBJ2-5 and V is TRBV10-3; D is uncertain. Germline values: CDR1 ENHRY, CDR2 SYGVKD. The CDR3 runs 15 residues. Trimming removed 0 bases at V and 5 bases at J, with 13 bases between. This chain's CDR3 is CAISESNLLTETQYF. CDR3 in DNA: TGTGCCATCAGTGAGTCTAACTTACTTACTGAGACCCAGTACTTC.

The chain uses TRBV9 and TRBJ1-3; 8 nucleotides match TRBD1. The germline V gene has CDR1 SGDLS and CDR2 YYNGEE. The CDR3 is 15 residues long. J lost 3 bases, V lost 4 bases, and 6 bases had no gene match. CDR3 amino acids: CASSPWTGSGNTIYF. CDR3 DNA: TGTGCCAGCAGCCCCTGGACAGGGAGTGGAAACACCATATATTTT.

V is TRBV4-1 and J is TRBJ1-2, with D possibly being TRBD1 (5 bases). CDR1 and CDR2 (germline): MGHRA, YSYEKL. CDR3 length: 14 amino acids. Trimming pared 1 base from V and 5 bases from J, leaving 11 bases between. CDR3 sequence: CASSQVLGGYGYTF. The CDR3 DNA is TGCGCCAGCAGCCAAGTTCTGGGGGGTTATGGCTACACCTTC.

The rearrangement links TRBV5-1 to TRBJ2-3, with 8 bases matching TRBD1. Germline V gives CDR1 SGHRS, CDR2 YFSETQ. CDR3 size: 14 residues. The ends lost 4 bases at V and 4 bases at J; junction bases unmatched: 5. The CDR3 DNA sequence: TGCGCCAGCAGCCCGGGACAGGCCTCAGATACGCAGTATTTT. Translated, it gives CASSPGQASDTQYF.

The V gene is TRBV9, the J gene TRBJ1-1; D perhaps matches TRBD1 (6 bases). The CDR3 loop spans 17 amino acids. V lost 1 base and J lost 0, with 16 bases in between. The germline V gene encodes CDR1 SGDLS and CDR2 YYNGEE. Written as DNA, the CDR3 is TGTGCCAGCAGCGTATCGATCGGGGGCCTCATGAACACTGAAGCTTTCTTT. Protein product: CASSVSIGGLMNTEAFF. Full variable domain (missing parts from reference TRBV9 and TRBJ1-1): DSGVTQTPKHLITATGQRVTLRCSPRSGDLSVYWYQQSLDQGLQFLIQYYNGEERAKGNILERFSAQQFPDLHSELNLSSLELGDSALYFCASSVSIGGLMNTEAFFGQGTRLTVV.

In nucleotides, the CDR3 is TGTGCCAGCAGTGATGGGCAGCTCTATGGCTACACCTTC. Its translation is CASSDGQLYGYTF. This rearrangement joins TRBV2 to TRBJ1-2; no firm D call. CDR3 length equals 13 residues. V was trimmed by 3 bases and J by 4 bases, leaving 9 bases between them. Per the germline V gene, CDR1 is SNHLY and CDR2 is FYNNEI.

The chain combines TRBV5-6 with TRBJ1-1; maybe TRBD1 (5 bases). The CDR3 contains 15 residues. Looked up from germline, CDR1 is SGHDT and CDR2 is YYEEEE. Trimming cost V 1 base and J 6 bases, with 16 bases left between them. The CDR3 nucleotides are TGTGCCAGCAGCTTGATTTCTTTCGGGGCTCCTGAAGCTTTCTTT. It specifies CASSLISFGAPEAFF.